These T cell receptor beta chains were read from a single sample in a study of cytomegalovirus exposure and HLA in healthy donors. Sequenced by immunoSEQ multiplex PCR; TCRdb stores in-frame clones only, minus some. Here the sample spans approximately 150,000 clones, around 84% being singletons. The sequenced material came from PBMCs. The receptors here all came from a boy younger than 10 in good health and CMV-seronegative. The CDR3 runs from the conserved cysteine through the conserved F or W. D genes are given only for firm matches. The size of a clone is reported for some rows only, either as once, few or many, or as a class for expanded clones.

clone_size	j_call	d_call	v_call	cdr3_aa	cdr3_nt
.	TRBJ2-7	.	TRBV28	CASGERDEQYF	TGTGCCAGCGGAGAGAGGGACGAGCAGTACTTC
.	TRBJ2-7	.	TRBV4-2	CASSHPQGEQYF	TGTGCCAGCAGCCATCCCCAGGGAGAGCAGTACTTC
.	TRBJ1-1	.	TRBV28	CASSRPGLRAFF	TGTGCCAGCAGCCGACCGGGACTGAGAGCTTTCTTT
few	TRBJ1-4	.	TRBV11-2	CASSFREKLFF	TGTGCCAGCAGCTTCCGTGAAAAACTGTTTTTT
.	TRBJ1-6	TRBD1	TRBV27	CASSFRWTGGMMNSPLHF	TGTGCCAGCAGTTTTCGTTGGACAGGGGGAATGATGAATTCACCCCTCCACTTT
.	TRBJ2-1	TRBD2	TRBV18	CASSPPREVSNEQFF	TGTGCCAGCTCACCACCGCGGGAGGTTAGTAATGAGCAGTTCTTC
.	TRBJ2-1	.	TRBV5-6	CASSLDTDNEQFF	TGTGCCAGCAGCTTGGACACAGACAATGAGCAGTTCTTC
.	TRBJ1-4	.	TRBV7-9	CASSSQRGEKLFF	TGTGCCAGCAGCTCGCAACGGGGTGAAAAACTGTTTTTT
once	TRBJ1-5	.	TRBV7-8	CASSLGVSSRGNQPQHF	TGTGCCAGCAGCTTAGGAGTCAGTTCCAGAGGTAATCAGCCCCAGCATTTT
.	TRBJ1-1	.	TRBV18	CASSPDTVNTEAFF	TGTGCCAGCTCACCGGACACCGTGAACACTGAAGCTTTCTTT
.	TRBJ1-1	.	TRBV5-4	CASSLQNTEAFF	TGTGCCAGCAGCTTGCAGAACACTGAAGCTTTCTTT
.	TRBJ2-1	TRBD2	TRBV11-2	CASSIPQAGGSEQFF	TGTGCCAGCAGCATCCCTCAGGCGGGGGGCAGTGAGCAGTTCTTC
.	TRBJ1-2	.	TRBV10-2	CASGGATEALYGYTF	TGCGCCAGCGGTGGGGCAACCGAAGCTCTCTATGGCTACACCTTC
.	TRBJ2-6	.	TRBV9	CASSVDSSGANVLTF	TGTGCCAGCAGCGTAGACTCGTCTGGGGCCAACGTCCTGACTTTC
.	TRBJ1-5	.	TRBV5-1	CASRQGDSNQPQHF	TGCGCCAGCAGGCAGGGCGATAGCAATCAGCCCCAGCATTTT
.	TRBJ1-1	.	TRBV10-2	CASFRDTEAFF	TGCGCCAGCTTCCGGGACACTGAAGCTTTCTTT
.	TRBJ2-3	TRBD2	TRBV4-1	CASSQRVSGGKADTQYF	TGCGCCAGCAGCCAACGGGTTAGCGGGGGGAAGGCAGATACGCAGTATTTT
.	TRBJ2-1	TRBD2	TRBV7-6	CASSFIAGSSYNEQFF	TGTGCCAGCAGCTTTATAGCGGGGTCCTCCTACAATGAGCAGTTCTTC
.	TRBJ2-5	TRBD2	TRBV5-4	CASSVRLAGGGVETQYF	TGTGCCAGCAGCGTGAGACTAGCGGGAGGAGGGGTAGAGACCCAGTACTTC
.	TRBJ2-3	.	TRBV6-5	CASSRQPKPNTQYF	TGTGCCAGCAGCAGACAGCCTAAGCCAAATACGCAGTATTTT
once	TRBJ2-2	TRBD2	TRBV2	CASSASGRPTGELFF	TGTGCCAGCAGTGCAAGCGGGAGACCTACCGGGGAGCTGTTTTTT
.	TRBJ2-7	.	TRBV28	CASSVGGEQYF	TGTGCCAGCAGTGTAGGCGGGGAGCAGTACTTC